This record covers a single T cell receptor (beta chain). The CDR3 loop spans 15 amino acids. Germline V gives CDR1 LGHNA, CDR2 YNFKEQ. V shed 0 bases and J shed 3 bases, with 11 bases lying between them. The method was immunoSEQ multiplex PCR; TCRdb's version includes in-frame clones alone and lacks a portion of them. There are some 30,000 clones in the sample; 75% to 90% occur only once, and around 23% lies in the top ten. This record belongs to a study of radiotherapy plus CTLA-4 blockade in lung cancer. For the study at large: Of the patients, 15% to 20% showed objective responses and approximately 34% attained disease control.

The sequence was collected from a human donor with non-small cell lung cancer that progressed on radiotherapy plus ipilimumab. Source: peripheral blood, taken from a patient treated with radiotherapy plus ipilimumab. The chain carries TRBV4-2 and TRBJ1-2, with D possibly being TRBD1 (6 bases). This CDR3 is CASSQEEDSYYGYTF. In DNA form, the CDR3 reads TGTGCCAGCAGCCAAGAGGAGGACAGCTACTATGGCTACACCTTC.